This T cell receptor (beta chain) comes out of a study of blood T cell repertoires in COVID-19. The sample holds one count of this clone. Germline-derived CDR1 and CDR2 are LNHNV and YYDKDF (reference sequence). Unmatched junction bases numbered 2, after V lost 0 bases and J lost 4 bases. This CDR3 has 17 amino acids. Profiling relied on immunoSEQ multiplex PCR, and the TCRdb table lists in-frame clones only, not all of them. The sample holds 150,000 to 200,000 clones, about 86% seen once. The TCR comes from an elderly woman with acute or convalescent COVID-19. The sequenced material came from peripheral blood. This chain joins TRBV15 and TRBJ2-2; 13 bases are a match to TRBD2. This chain's CDR3 is CATSREGLAGVTGELFF. Here the CDR3 DNA reads TGTGCCACCAGCAGAGAAGGACTAGCGGGAGTCACCGGGGAGCTGTTTTTT.